The present TCR beta chain was sequenced within a study of response to subunit inactivated influenza vaccine. Points from the study as a whole: Only a handful of new T cells, the authors suggested, are recruited with each seasonal influenza vaccination.

Germline loops: CDR1 LGHNA, CDR2 YNFKEQ. Trimming took 0 bases from V and 8 from J; bases not matched to a gene: 10. The CDR3 has 17 residues. TCRdb independently ran MiXCR on the RT-PCR reads; one entry per CDR3 protein. The table includes some 500,000 distinct CDR3 sequences, 16% detected once. This clonotype was observed at least ten times. Its antigen is currently unknown. The sequencing here drew on CD4+ T cells sorted from PBMCs, taken approximately 25 months after vaccination. The receptor was isolated from a man aged 50 to 69 who received an inactivated influenza vaccine. The rearrangement joins TRBV4-2 to TRBJ2-1; 10 bases match TRBD2. The CDR3 protein is CASSQDSGASGGYEQFF. As DNA, the CDR3 is TGTGCCAGCAGCCAAGATTCAGGGGCTAGCGGGGGCTATGAGCAGTTCTTC.